This T cell receptor (beta chain) is from a study of blood T cells in healthy people across ages. Turning to the study itself: About one barcoded beta molecule per two T cells came from capture by template switching. Study conclusions and caveats: PBMCs left unsorted prevented a conclusive naive versus antigen-experienced comparison.

Primed by a sample-barcoded 5' primer and a J-beta primer mix, a second PCR proceeded for about 6 to 12 cycles. TCRdb itself ran the 5' RACE reads through MiXCR, one entry per CDR3 protein. The repertoire holds 1 million or so distinct CDR3 sequences, with approximately 25% as singletons. There are 13 residues in the CDR3. Germline assignment: CDR1 SGHAT and CDR2 FQNNGV. In the case of this clonotype: The antigen is unknown. Germline and junction disagree at one end, which may indicate a read error.

The sample was also reused in another study, on T cells of mothers and their children. As reported in that work: From each mother came over 8 million TCR beta CDR3 reads, and from each child came 2.5 million to 3.5 million. In unrelated and related pairs, TCR recombination output is shaped in a similar way by thymic selection.

This chain uses TRBV11-2 with TRBJ1-2; 9 nucleotides agree with TRBD1. The receptor's source is a girl aged 2 to 10 in good health. Source material: blood. Here the CDR3 DNA reads TGTGCCAGCAGCTTAGCCGGGACAGGGAGCTACGCCTTC. Translating it yields CASSLAGTGSYAF.